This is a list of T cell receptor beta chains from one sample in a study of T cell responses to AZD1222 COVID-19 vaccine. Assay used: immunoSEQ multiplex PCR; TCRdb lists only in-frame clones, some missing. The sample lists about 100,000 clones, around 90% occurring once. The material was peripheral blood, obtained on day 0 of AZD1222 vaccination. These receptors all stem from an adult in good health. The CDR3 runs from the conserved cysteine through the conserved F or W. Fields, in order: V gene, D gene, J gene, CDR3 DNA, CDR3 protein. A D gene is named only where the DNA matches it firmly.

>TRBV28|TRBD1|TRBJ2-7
TGTGCCAGCAGTCAAGTGGGACAGGGGGCCTCCTACGAGCAGTACTTC
CASSQVGQGASYEQYF
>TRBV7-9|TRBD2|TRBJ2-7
TGTGCCAGCAGTAAAACTTGGGAGGGATCCTACGAGCAGTACTTC
CASSKTWEGSYEQYF
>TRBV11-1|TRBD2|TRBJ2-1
TGTGCCAGCAGCTTAGCCCTAGCGGGAGGGCCTAATGAGCAGTTCTTC
CASSLALAGGPNEQFF
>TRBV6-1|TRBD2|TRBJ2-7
TGTGCCAGCAGTGAATCTACTAGCGGGAGTTACGAGCAGTACTTC
CASSESTSGSYEQYF
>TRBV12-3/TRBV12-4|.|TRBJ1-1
TGTGCCAGCAGTTTAGGATTCAACACTGAAGCTTTCTTT
CASSLGFNTEAFF
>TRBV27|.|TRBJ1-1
TGTGCCAGCAGTACCCGAGGACTGGGGAACACTGAAGCTTTCTTT
CASSTRGLGNTEAFF
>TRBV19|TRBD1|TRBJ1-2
TGTGCCAGTAGTCCAAAAACAAGGGGGCGAGTGGCTGGCTACACCTTC
CASSPKTRGRVAGYTF
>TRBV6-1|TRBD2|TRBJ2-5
TGTGCCAGCAGTGTGCTACTAGCGGGAGGGTTTGGGGAGACCCAGTACTTC
CASSVLLAGGFGETQYF
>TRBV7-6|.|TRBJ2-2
TGTGCCAGCACCCAGGCAGCAGGGGTGACCGGGGAGCTGTTTTTT
CASTQAAGVTGELFF
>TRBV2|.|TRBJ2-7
TGTGCCAGCAGTGAGAGCTCCTACGAGCAGTACTTC
CASSESSYEQYF
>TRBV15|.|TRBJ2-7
TGTGCCACCAGCAGAGAAGGAGGGAGCTACGAGCAGTACTTC
CATSREGGSYEQYF
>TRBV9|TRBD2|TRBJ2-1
TGTGCCAGCAGCGTACTTCCCGGGACTAGCGGGAATACTGAGCAGTTCTTC
CASSVLPGTSGNTEQFF
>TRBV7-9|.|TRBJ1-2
TGTGCCAGCAGCCCTTTCCTACCCTATGGCTACACCTTC
CASSPFLPYGYTF
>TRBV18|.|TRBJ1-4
TGTGCCAGCTCACCAGTCCGGGCCACAGGGCGATGGGCGAATGAAAAACTGTTTTTT
CASSPVRATGRWANEKLFF
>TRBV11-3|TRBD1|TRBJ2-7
TGTGCCAGCAGCCCGGGACAGGGAGGTTACGAGCAGTACTTC
CASSPGQGGYEQYF
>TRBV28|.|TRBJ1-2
TGTGCCAGCAGTCCCGGACAGAAATATGGCTACACCTTC
CASSPGQKYGYTF